Described below is a single T cell receptor beta chain sequence and its context. Its target is unknown. A read error may produce the germline difference seen at one junction end. These data come from a study of T cell responses to AZD1222 COVID-19 vaccine. Study observations and caveats: The donor group comprised mostly white British people and more females; the analysis possibly underestimated clonal diversity. Scientists sampled the repertoires only once the peak T cell response had passed. Spike-specific TCR repertoires showed rising breadth and depth after two AZD1222 doses. Just a handful of AZD1222 recipients tested seropositive at baseline.

The CDR3 extends over 14 amino acids. Germline values: CDR1 SGHTA, CDR2 FQGNSA. The table came from immunoSEQ multiplex PCR; TCRdb's copy has only in-frame clones and leaves some out. There are under 150,000 clones in the sample; around 90% occur only once, and about 1.1% lies in the top ten. The sequencing here drew on peripheral blood, taken 28 days after the second AZD1222 dose. The sequence was collected from an adult who received the AZD1222 COVID-19 vaccine. The V gene is TRBV7-2, the J gene TRBJ2-5; TRBD2 matches 7 bases. DNA of the CDR3: TGTGCCAGCAGCCTAGCGGAGACGGGGAAGACCCAGTACTTC. This sequence encodes CASSLAETGKTQYF. Drawing the rest from reference TRBV7-2 and TRBJ2-5, the complete variable domain is GAGVSQSPSNKVTEKGKDVELRCDPISGHTALYWYRQSLGQGLEFLIYFQGNSAPDKSGLPSDRFSAERTGGSVSTLTIQRTQQEDSAVYLCASSLAETGKTQYFGPGTRLLVL.